This T cell receptor (beta chain) was profiled in a study of shared clonotypes between healthy human individuals. Study conclusions and caveats: Enrolling few donors narrowed the genetic and exposure-history diversity that was represented.

This clone was recorded once. The antigen remains unidentified. The data were produced by immunoSEQ multiplex PCR, yet TCRdb's version contains in-frame clones alone and is incomplete. The sample includes 950,000 to 1,300,000 clones, about 80% of them seen just once. There are 15 residues in the CDR3. The germline V gene encodes CDR1 SGHKS and CDR2 YYEKEE (reference sequence). V shed 4 bases, J shed 7 bases, and the junction held 6 bases outside the gene matches. The sequencing input was memory CD4+ T cells sorted from blood. Subset reported: CD45RA-negative fraction. The chain uses TRBV5-5 and TRBJ1-6, with 9 bases fitting TRBD1. This TCR came from a man between 18 and 29 years old in good health. CDR3 coding DNA: TGTGCCAGCAGCATAGGGACAGGGCGGAATTCACCCCTCCACTTT. Amino acid sequence: CASSIGTGRNSPLHF. Full variable domain (missing parts from reference TRBV5-5 and TRBJ1-6): DAGVTQSPTHLIKTRGQQVTLRCSPISGHKSVSWYQQVLGQGPQFIFQYYEKEERGRGNFPDRFSARQFPNYSSELNVNALLLGDSALYLCASSIGTGRNSPLHFGNGTRLTVT.